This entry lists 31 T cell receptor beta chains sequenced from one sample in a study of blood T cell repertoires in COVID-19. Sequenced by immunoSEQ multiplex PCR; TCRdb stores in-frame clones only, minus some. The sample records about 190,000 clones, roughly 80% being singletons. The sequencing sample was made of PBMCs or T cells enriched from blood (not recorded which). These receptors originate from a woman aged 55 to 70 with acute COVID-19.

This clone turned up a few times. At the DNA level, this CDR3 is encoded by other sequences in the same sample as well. The CDR3 region has the DNA TGCGCCAGCAGCCAAGAGCGGGGATTTCTAGCCAAAAACATTCAGTACTTC. The encoded protein is CASSQERGFLAKNIQYF. This chain links TRBV4-3 with TRBJ2-4; a weak D match, TRBD2 (6 bases). Per the germline V gene, CDR1 is LGHNA and CDR2 is YSLEER. The CDR3 length is 17 residues. The V end was cut by 0 bases, the J end by 0 bases, with 12 bases between.

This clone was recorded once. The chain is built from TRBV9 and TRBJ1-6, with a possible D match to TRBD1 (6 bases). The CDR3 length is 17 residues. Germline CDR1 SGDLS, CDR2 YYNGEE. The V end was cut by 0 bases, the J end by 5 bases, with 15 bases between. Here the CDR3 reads CASSVATLGADNSPLHF. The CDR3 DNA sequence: TGTGCCAGCAGCGTAGCTACTCTGGGGGCAGATAATTCACCCCTCCACTTT.

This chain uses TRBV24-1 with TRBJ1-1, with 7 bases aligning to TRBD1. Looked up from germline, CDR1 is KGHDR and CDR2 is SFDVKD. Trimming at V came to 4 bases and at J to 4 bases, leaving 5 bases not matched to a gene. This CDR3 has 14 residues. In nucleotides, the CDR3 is TGTGCCACCAGTGAAGACAGGGAGGCCACTGAAGCTTTCTTT. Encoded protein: CATSEDREATEAFF.

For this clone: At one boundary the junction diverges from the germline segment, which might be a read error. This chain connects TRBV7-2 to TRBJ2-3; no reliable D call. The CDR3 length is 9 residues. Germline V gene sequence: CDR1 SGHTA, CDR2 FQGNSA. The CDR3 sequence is CASSLGLPF. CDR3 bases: TGTGCCAGCAGCTTAGGGCTCCCTTTT. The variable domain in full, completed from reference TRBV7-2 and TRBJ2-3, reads GAGVSQSPSNKVTEKGKDVELRCDPISGHTALYWYRQSLGQGLEFLIYFQGNSAPDKSGLPSDRFSAERTGGSVSTLTIQRTQQEDSAVYLCASSLGLPFGPGTRLTVL.

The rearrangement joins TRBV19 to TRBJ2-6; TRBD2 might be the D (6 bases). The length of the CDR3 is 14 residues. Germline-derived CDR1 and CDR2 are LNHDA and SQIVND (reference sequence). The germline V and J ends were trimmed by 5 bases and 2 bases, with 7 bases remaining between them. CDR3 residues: CASSRGTGANVLTF. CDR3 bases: TGTGCCAGTAGTCGGGGGACTGGGGCCAACGTCCTGACTTTC.

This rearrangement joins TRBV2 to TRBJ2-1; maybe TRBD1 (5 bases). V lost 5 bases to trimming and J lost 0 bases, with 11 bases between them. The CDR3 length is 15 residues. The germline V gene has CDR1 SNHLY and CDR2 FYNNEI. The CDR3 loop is CASSYRRISYNEQFF. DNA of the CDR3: TGTGCCAGCAGTTACAGGCGTATCTCCTACAATGAGCAGTTCTTC.

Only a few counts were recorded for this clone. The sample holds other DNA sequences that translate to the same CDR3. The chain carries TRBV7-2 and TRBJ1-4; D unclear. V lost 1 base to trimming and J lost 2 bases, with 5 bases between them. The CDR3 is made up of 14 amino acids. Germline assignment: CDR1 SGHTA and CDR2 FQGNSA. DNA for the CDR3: TGTGCCAGCAGCTTAGGCGGTACTAATGAAAAACTGTTTTTT. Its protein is CASSLGGTNEKLFF.

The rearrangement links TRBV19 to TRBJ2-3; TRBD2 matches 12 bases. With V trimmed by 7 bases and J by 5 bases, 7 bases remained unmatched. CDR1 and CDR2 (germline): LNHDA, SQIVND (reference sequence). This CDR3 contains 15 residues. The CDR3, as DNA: TGTGCCAGTACCGGGCTAGCGGGGGGGGAAGATACGCAGTATTTT. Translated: CASTGLAGGEDTQYF.

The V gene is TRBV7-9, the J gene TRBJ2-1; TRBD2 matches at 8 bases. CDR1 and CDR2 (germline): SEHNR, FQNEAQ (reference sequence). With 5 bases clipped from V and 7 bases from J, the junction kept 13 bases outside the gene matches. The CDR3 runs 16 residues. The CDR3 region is CASSPRGGLDRNEQFF. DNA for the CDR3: TGTGCCAGCAGCCCGAGGGGGGGACTAGATAGAAATGAGCAGTTCTTC.

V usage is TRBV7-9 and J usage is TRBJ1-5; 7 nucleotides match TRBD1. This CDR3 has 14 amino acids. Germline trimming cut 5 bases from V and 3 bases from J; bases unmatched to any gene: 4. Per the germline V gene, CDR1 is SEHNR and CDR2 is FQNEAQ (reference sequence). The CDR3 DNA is TGTGCCAGCAGCGGAAGGGGGCTCAATCAGCCCCAGCATTTT. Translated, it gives CASSGRGLNQPQHF.

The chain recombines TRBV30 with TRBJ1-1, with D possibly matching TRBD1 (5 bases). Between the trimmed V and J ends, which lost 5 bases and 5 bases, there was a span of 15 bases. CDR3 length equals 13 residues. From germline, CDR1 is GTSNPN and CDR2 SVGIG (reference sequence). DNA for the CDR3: TGTGCCTGGGAGGCAGGGATAATAACTGAAGCTTTCTTT. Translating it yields CAWEAGIITEAFF.

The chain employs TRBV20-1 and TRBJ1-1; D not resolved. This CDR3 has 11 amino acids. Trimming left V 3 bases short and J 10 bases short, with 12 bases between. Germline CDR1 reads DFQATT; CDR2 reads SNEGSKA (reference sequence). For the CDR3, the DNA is TGCAGTGCTAGTGGTGGGCGTGGAGCTTTCTTT. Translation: CSASGGRGAFF.

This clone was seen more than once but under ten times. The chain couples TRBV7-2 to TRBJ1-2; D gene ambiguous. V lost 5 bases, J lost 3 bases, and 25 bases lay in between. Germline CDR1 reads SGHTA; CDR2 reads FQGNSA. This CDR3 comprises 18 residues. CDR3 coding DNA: TGTGCCAGCAGCCTAAGGAGGCCCATTGGGCCCGAAGACTATGGCTACACCTTC. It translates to CASSLRRPIGPEDYGYTF. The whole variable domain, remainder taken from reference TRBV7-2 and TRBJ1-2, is GAGVSQSPSNKVTEKGKDVELRCDPISGHTALYWYRQSLGQGLEFLIYFQGNSAPDKSGLPSDRFSAERTGGSVSTLTIQRTQQEDSAVYLCASSLRRPIGPEDYGYTFGSGTRLTVV.

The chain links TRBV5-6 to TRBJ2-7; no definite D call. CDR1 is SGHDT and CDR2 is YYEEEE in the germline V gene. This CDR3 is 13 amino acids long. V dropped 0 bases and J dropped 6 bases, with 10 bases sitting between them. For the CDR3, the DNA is TGTGCCAGCAGCTTGGGTCCGACGGGCGAGCAGTACTTC. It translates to CASSLGPTGEQYF. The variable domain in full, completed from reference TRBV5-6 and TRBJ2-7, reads DAGVTQSPTHLIKTRGQQVTLRCSPKSGHDTVSWYQQALGQGPQFIFQYYEEEERQRGNFPDRFSGHQFPNYSSELNVNALLLGDSALYLCASSLGPTGEQYFGPGTRLTVT.

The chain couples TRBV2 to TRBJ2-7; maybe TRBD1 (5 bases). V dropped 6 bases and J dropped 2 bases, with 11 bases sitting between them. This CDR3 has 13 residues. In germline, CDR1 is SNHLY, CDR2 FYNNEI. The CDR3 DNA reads TGTGCCAGCAGCCGGACACTCCCCTACGAGCAGTACTTC. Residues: CASSRTLPYEQYF.

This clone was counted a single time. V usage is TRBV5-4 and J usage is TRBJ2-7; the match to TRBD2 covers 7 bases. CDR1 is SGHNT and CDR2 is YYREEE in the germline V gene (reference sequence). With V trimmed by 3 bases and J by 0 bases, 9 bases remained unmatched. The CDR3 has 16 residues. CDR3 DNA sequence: TGTGCCAGCAGCTGGGACGGGGGACTATTCTCCTACGAGCAGTACTTC. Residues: CASSWDGGLFSYEQYF.

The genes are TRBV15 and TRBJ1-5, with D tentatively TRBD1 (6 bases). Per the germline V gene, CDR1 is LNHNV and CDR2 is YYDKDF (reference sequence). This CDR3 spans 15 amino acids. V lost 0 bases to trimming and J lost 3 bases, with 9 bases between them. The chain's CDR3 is CATSRDGQPNQPQHF. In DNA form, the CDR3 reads TGTGCCACCAGCAGAGATGGACAGCCCAATCAGCCCCAGCATTTT.

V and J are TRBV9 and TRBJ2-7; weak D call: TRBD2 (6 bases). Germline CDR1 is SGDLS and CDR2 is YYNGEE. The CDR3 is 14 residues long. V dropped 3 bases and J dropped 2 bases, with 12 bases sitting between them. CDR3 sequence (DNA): TGTGCCAGCAGCGGGGGGGACCGCCCCTACGAGCAGTACTTC. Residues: CASSGGDRPYEQYF.

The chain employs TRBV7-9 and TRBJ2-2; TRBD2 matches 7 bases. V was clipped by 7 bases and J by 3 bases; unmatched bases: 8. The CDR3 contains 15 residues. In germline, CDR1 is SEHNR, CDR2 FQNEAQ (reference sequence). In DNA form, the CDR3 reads TGTGCCAGCACCCAAGCGGGGCGCGACACCGGGGAGCTGTTTTTT. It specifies CASTQAGRDTGELFF.

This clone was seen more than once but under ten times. CDR3 sequence: CASSPDSPQPQHF. The CDR3 bases are TGTGCCAGCAGCCCGGACAGTCCTCAGCCCCAGCATTTT. The chain recombines TRBV7-2 with TRBJ1-5, with a tentative D call TRBD1 (6 bases). V was pared by 5 bases and J by 6 bases, with 11 bases between. The CDR3 loop spans 13 amino acids. The germline V gene has CDR1 SGHTA and CDR2 FQGNSA.

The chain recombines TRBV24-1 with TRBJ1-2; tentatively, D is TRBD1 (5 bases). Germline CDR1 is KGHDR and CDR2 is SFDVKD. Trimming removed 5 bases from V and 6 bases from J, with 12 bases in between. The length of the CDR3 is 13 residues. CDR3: CATSVSGRDGYTF. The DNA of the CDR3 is TGTGCCACCAGTGTCTCGGGCAGGGATGGCTACACCTTC.

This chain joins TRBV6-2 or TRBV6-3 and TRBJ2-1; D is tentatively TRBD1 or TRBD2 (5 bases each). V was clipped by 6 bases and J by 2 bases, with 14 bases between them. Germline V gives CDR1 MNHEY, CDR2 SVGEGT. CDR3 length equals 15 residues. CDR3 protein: CASSQGPRAYNEQFF. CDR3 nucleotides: TGTGCCAGCAGCCAGGGCCCGCGGGCCTACAATGAGCAGTTCTTC.

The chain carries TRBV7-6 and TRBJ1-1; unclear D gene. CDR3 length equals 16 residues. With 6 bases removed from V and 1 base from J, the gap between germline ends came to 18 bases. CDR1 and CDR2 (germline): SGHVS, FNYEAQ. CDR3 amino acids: CASRPLRRQTNTEAFF. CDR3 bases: TGTGCCAGCAGACCCTTAAGGCGGCAGACGAACACTGAAGCTTTCTTT.

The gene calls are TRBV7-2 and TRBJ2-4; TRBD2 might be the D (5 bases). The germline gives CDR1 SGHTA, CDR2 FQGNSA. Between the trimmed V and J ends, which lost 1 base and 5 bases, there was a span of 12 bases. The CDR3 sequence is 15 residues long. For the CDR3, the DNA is TGTGCCAGCAGCTTAGGATCGAGGGCCCAAAACATTCAGTACTTC. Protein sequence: CASSLGSRAQNIQYF.

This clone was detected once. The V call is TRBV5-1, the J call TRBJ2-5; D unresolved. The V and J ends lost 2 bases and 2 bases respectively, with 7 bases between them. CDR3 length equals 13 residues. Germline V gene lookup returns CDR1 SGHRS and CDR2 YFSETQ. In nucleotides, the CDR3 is TGCGCCAGCAGCTTCAACGGGCAAGAGACCCAGTACTTC. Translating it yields CASSFNGQETQYF.

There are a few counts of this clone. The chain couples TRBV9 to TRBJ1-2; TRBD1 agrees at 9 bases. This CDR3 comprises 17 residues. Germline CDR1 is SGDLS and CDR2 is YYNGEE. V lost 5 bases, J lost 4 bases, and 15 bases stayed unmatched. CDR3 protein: CASSPLPGQGSFYGYTF. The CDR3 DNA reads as TGTGCCAGCAGTCCTTTGCCGGGACAGGGCTCATTCTATGGCTACACCTTC.

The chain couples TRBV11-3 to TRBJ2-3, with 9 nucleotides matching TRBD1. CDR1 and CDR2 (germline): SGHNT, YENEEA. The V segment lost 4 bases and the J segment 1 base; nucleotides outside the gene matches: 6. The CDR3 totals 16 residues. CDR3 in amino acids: CASSSSRDRGTDTQYF. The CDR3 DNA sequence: TGTGCCAGCAGCTCCTCCCGGGACAGGGGCACAGATACGCAGTATTTT.

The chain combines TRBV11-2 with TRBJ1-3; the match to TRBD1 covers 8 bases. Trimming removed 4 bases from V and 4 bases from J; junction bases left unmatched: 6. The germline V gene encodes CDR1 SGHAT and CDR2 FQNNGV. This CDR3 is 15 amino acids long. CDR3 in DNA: TGTGCCAGCAGCTCCAGACAGGGGTCCGGAAACACCATATATTTT. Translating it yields CASSSRQGSGNTIYF.

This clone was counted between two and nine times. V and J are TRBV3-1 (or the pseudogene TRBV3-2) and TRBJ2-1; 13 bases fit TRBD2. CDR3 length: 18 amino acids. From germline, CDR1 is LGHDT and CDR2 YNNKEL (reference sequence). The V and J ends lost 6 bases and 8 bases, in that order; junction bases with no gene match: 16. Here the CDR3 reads CASRPITTSGRAGDEQFF. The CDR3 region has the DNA TGTGCCAGCAGACCTATCACCACTAGCGGGAGGGCCGGTGATGAGCAGTTCTTC.

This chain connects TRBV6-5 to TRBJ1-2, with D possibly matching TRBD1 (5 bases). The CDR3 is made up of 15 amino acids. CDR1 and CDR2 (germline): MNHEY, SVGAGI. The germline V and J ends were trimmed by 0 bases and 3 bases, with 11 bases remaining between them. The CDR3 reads CASSYSGGGDYGYTF. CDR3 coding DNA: TGTGCCAGCAGTTACTCGGGGGGGGGTGACTATGGCTACACCTTC.

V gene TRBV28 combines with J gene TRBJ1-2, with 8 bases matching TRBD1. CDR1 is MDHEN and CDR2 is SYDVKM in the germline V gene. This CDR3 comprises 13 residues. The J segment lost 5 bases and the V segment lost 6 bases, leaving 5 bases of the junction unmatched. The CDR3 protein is CASRPQGAYGYTF. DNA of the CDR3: TGTGCCAGCAGACCCCAGGGGGCGTATGGCTACACCTTC.